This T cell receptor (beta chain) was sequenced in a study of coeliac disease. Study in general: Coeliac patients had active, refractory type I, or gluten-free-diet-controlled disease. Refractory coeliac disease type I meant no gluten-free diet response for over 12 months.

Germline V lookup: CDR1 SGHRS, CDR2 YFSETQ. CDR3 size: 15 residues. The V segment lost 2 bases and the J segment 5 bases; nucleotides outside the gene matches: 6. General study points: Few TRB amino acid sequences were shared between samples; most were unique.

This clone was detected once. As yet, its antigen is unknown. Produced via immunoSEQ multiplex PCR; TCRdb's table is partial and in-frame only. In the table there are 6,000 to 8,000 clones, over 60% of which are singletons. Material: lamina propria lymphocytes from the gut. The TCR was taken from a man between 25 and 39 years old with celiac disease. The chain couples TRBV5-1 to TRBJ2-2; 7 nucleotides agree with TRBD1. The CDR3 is CASSFEGAGTGELFF. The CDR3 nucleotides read TGCGCCAGCAGCTTCGAGGGGGCAGGTACCGGGGAGCTGTTTTTT.